This T cell receptor beta chain was recorded in a study of T cells of healthy individuals. The CDR3 totals 13 residues. Germline CDR1 SQVTM, CDR2 ANQGSEA. Trimming removed 3 bases from V and 7 bases from J, with 16 bases in between. TCRdb reprocessed the 5' RACE reads with MiXCR, giving one entry per CDR3 protein. There are 40,000 to 65,000 distinct CDR3 sequences in the sample; under 15% occur only once, and roughly 15% lies in the top ten. The chain carries TRBV29-1 and TRBJ2-7; a weak D match, TRBD1 (6 bases). The source of this sequence is a human donor in good health. CDR3 sequence reads: CSVEGALGREQYF. For the CDR3, the DNA is TGCAGCGTTGAGGGGGCCCTGGGACGGGAGCAGTACTTC.